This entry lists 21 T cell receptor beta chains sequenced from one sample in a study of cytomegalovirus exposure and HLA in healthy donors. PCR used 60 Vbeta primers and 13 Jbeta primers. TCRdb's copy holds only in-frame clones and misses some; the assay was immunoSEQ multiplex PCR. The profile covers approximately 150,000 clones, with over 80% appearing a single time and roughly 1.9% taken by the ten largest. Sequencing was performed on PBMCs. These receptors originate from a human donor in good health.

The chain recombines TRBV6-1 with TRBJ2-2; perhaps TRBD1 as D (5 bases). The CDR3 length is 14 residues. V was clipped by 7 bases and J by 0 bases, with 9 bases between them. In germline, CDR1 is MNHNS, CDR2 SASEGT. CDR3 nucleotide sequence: TGTGCCAGCAAGCACAGGACGAACACCGGGGAGCTGTTTTTT. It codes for CASKHRTNTGELFF.

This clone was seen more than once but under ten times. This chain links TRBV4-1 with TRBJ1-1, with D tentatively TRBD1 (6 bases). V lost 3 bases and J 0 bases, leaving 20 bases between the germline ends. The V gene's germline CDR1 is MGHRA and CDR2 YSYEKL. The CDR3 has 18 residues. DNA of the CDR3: TGCGCCAGCAGCCAGGTCCAGGGGACAATCGGCATGAACACTGAAGCTTTCTTT. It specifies CASSQVQGTIGMNTEAFF.

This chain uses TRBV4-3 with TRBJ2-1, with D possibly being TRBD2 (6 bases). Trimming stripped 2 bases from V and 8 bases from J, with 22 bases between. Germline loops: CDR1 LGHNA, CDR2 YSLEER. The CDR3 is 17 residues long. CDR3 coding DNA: TGCGCCAGCAGCCAAAACCCGGGGGTAGATTGGTATGATGAGCAGTTCTTC. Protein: CASSQNPGVDWYDEQFF.

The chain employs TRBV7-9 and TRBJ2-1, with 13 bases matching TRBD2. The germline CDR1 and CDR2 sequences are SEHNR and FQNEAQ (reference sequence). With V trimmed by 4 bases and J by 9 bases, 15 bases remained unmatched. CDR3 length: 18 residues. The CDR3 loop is CASSSPIGLAGDRGEQFF. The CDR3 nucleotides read TGTGCCAGCAGCTCACCGATAGGACTAGCGGGGGACAGGGGTGAGCAGTTCTTC.

The CDR3 DNA reads as TGTGCCAGTAGCGATGCGGGGAACGAGCAGTACTTC. It specifies CASSDAGNEQYF. This chain uses TRBV19 with TRBJ2-7, with TRBD2 as a possible D gene (6 bases). CDR1 is LNHDA and CDR2 is SQIVND in the germline V gene (reference sequence). CDR3 length equals 12 residues. Trimming stripped 6 bases from V and 5 bases from J, with 11 bases between.

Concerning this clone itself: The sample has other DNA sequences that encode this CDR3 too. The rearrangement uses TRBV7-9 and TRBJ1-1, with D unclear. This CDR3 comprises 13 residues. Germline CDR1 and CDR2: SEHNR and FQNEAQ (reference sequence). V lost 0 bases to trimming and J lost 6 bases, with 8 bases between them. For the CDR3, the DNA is TGTGCCAGCAGCTTAGCCGGGAGGGCTGAAGCTTTCTTT. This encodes CASSLAGRAEAFF.

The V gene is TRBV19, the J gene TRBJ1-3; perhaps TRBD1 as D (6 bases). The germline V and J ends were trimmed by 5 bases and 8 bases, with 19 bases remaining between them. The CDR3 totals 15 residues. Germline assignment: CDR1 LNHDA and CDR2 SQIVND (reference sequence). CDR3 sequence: CASSPRGRGKDTIYF. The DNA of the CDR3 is TGTGCCAGTAGTCCCCGAGGGAGGGGGAAGGACACCATATATTTT.

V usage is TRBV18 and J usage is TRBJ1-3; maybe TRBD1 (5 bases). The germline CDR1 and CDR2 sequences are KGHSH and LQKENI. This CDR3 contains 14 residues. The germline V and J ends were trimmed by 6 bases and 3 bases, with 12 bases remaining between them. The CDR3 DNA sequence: TGTGCCAGCTCTCCGGCCGGGGGTGGAAACACCATATATTTT. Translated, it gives CASSPAGGGNTIYF.

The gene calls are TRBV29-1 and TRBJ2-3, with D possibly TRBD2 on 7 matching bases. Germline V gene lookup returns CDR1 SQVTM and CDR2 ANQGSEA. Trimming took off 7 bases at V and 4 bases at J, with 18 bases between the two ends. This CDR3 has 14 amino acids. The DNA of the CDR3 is TGCAGCGCGGGGGGCGGCGGGTCATCAGATACGCAGTATTTT. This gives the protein CSAGGGGSSDTQYF.

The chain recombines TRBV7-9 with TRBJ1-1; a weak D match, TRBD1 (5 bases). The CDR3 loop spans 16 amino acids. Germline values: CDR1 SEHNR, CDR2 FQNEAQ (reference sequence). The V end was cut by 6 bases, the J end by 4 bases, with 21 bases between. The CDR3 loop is CASSTNAEGMGTEAFF. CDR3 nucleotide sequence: TGTGCCAGCAGTACGAATGCGGAGGGGATGGGCACTGAAGCTTTCTTT.

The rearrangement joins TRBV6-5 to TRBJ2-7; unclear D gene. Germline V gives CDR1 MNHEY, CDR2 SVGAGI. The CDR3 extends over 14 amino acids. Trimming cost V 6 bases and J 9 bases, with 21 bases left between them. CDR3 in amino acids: CASSDFGGTRRQYF. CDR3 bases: TGTGCCAGCAGCGATTTTGGCGGCACCCGTCGGCAGTACTTC.

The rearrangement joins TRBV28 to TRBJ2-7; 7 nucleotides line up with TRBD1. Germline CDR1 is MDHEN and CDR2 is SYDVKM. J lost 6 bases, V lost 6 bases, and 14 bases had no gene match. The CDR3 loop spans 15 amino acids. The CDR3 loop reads CASSLGAGGWVEQYF. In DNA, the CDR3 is TGTGCCAGCAGCTTAGGGGCAGGGGGTTGGGTCGAGCAGTACTTC.

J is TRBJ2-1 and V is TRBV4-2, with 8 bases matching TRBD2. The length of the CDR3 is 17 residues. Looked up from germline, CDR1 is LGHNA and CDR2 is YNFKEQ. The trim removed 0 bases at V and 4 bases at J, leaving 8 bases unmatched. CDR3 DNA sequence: TGTGCCAGCAGCCAAGATGGTCCTAGCGGGCTGTACAATGAGCAGTTCTTC. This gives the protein CASSQDGPSGLYNEQFF.

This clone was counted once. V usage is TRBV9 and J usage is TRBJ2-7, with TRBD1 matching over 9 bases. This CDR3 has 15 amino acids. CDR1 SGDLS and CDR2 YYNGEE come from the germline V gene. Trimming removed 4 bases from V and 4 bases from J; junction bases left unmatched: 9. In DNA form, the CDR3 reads TGTGCCAGCAGCCCAAACCCGACAGGGGGATACGAGCAGTACTTC. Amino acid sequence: CASSPNPTGGYEQYF.

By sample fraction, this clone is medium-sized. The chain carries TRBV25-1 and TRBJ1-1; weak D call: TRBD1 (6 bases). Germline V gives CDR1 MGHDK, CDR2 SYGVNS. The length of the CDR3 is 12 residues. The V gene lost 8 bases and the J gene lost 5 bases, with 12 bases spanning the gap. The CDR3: CASETRGTEAFF. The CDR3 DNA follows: TGTGCCAGCGAGACCAGGGGAACTGAAGCTTTCTTT.

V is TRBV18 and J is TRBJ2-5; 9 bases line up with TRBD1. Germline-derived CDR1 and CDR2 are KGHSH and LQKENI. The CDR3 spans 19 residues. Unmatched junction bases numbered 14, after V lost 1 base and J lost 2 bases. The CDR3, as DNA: TGTGCCAGCTCACCACGAGGGGGACAGGGCGGTTTAGAACAAGAGACCCAGTACTTC. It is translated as CASSPRGGQGGLEQETQYF.

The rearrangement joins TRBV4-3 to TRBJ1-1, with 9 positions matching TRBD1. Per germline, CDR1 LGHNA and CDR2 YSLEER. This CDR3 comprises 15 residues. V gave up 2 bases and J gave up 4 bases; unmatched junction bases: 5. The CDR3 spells CASSQRGQGFTEAFF. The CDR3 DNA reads TGCGCCAGCAGCCAACGGGGACAGGGATTCACTGAAGCTTTCTTT.

The CDR3 DNA reads as TGTGCCAGCAGTTTTTGGGGGGAAGGTTCACCCCTCCACTTT. Translated: CASSFWGEGSPLHF. The chain links TRBV27 to TRBJ1-6; TRBD1 might be the D (5 bases). V lost 3 bases and J lost 9, with 12 bases in between. Germline V gene lookup returns CDR1 MNHEY and CDR2 SMNVEV (reference sequence). The CDR3 is 14 amino acids.

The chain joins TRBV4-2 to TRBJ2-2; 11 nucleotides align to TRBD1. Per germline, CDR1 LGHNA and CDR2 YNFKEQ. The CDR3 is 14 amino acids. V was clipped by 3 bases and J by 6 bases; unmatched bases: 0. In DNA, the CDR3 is TGTGCCAGCAGCCAGGGACAGGGGGCCGGGGAGCTGTTTTTT. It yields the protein CASSQGQGAGELFF.

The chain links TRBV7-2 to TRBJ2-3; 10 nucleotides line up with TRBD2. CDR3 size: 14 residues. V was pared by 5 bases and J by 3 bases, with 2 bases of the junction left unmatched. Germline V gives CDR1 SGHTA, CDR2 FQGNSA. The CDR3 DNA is TGTGCCAGCAGCCAGGGACTAGCGACAGATACGCAGTATTTT. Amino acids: CASSQGLATDTQYF.

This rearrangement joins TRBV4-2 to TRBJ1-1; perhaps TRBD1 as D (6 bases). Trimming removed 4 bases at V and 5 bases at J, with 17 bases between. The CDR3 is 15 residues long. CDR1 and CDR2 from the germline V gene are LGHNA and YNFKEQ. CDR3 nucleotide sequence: TGTGCCAGCAGCCCGTCGGACAGAAAGGGGACTGAAGCTTTCTTT. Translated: CASSPSDRKGTEAFF.